This entry lists 17 T cell receptor beta chains sequenced from one sample in a study of Ad26.COV2.S vaccination and SARS-CoV-2 variants. Method: immunoSEQ multiplex PCR; TCRdb's copy keeps in-frame clones and lacks some. The profile covers about 440,000 clones, with around 90% appearing a single time and around 4.5% taken by the ten largest. The treatment denotes: around 19 received Ad26.COV2.S at low or high dose, single or two shots; roughly five received placebo; per-sample allocation not given. Following the first vaccine or placebo injection, samples were taken on day 63. The specimen comprised peripheral blood, sampled in a trial of Ad26.COV2.S vaccine versus placebo. These receptors were taken from a person aged 18 to 59 who received the Ad26.COV2.S COVID-19 vaccine or a placebo.

CDR3 residues: CASEGQGEAKNIQYF. As DNA, the CDR3 is TGTGCCAGTGAGGGACAGGGCGAGGCCAAAAACATTCAGTACTTC. The chain is built from TRBV6-6 and TRBJ2-4; the match to TRBD1 covers 9 bases. CDR3 size: 15 residues. Trimming cost V 9 bases and J 1 base; bases outside gene matches: 7. CDR1 and CDR2 (germline): MNHNY, SVGAGI (reference sequence).

The chain is built from TRBV10-3 and TRBJ2-7; D is ambiguous. Germline lookup yields CDR1 ENHRY and CDR2 SYGVKD. V lost 2 bases, J lost 6 bases, and 14 bases lay in between. This CDR3 contains 14 residues. The CDR3 loop is CAISENTSPVEQYF. CDR3 bases: TGTGCCATCAGTGAGAACACCTCCCCTGTCGAGCAGTACTTC.

CDR3 region: CASSFTGSETQYF. The CDR3 DNA is TGTGCCAGCAGCTTCACAGGGTCGGAGACCCAGTACTTC. This chain joins TRBV5-4 and TRBJ2-5; D may be TRBD1 (6 bases). With 2 bases removed from V and 5 bases from J, the gap between germline ends came to 10 bases. CDR3 size: 13 residues. Germline CDR1 reads SGHNT; CDR2 reads YYREEE (reference sequence).

Written as DNA, the CDR3 is TGTGCCAGCAGCTTTAGCAATCAGCCCCAGCATTTT. The encoded protein is CASSFSNQPQHF. V usage is TRBV14 and J usage is TRBJ1-5; no reliable D call. Germline CDR1 and CDR2: SGHDN and FVKESK. The V and J ends lost 5 bases and 0 bases respectively, with 2 bases between them. The CDR3 has 12 amino acids.

CDR3 sequence: CASSLAWGASGRVREQYF. DNA for the CDR3: TGTGCCAGCAGCTTAGCGTGGGGGGCTAGCGGGAGGGTGAGGGAGCAGTACTTC. The chain joins TRBV7-2 to TRBJ2-7, with 12 positions matching TRBD2. The germline CDR1 and CDR2 sequences are SGHTA and FQGNSA. J was trimmed by 7 bases and V by 0 bases; bases with no gene match: 13. The length of the CDR3 is 18 residues. The full variable domain, its missing parts supplied by reference TRBV7-2 and TRBJ2-7, is GAGVSQSPSNKVTEKGKDVELRCDPISGHTALYWYRQSLGQGLEFLIYFQGNSAPDKSGLPSDRFSAERTGGSVSTLTIQRTQQEDSAVYLCASSLAWGASGRVREQYFGPGTRLTVT.

As concerns this clone: The sample has other DNA sequences that encode this CDR3 too. The chain joins TRBV3-1 (or the pseudogene TRBV3-2) to TRBJ2-2; D gene unclear. Germline lookup yields CDR1 LGHDT and CDR2 YNNKEL (reference sequence). The CDR3 extends over 11 amino acids. The V and J ends lost 8 bases and 5 bases respectively, with 6 bases between them. The CDR3 region is CASSQTGELFF. For the CDR3, the DNA is TGTGCCAGCTCCCAAACCGGGGAGCTGTTTTTT.

V gene TRBV6-4 combines with J gene TRBJ1-2, with D possibly TRBD1 on 5 matching bases. CDR3 length: 13 amino acids. Trimming took off 9 bases at V and 1 base at J, with 12 bases between the two ends. CDR1 is MRHNA and CDR2 is SNTAGT in the germline V gene. As DNA, the CDR3 is TGTGCCAGGCGAGACAGAGATAACTATGGCTACACCTTC. Its protein product is CARRDRDNYGYTF.

This chain links TRBV7-2 with TRBJ1-6; D is unresolved. The CDR3 contains 14 residues. The V gene's germline CDR1 is SGHTA and CDR2 FQGNSA. Trimming stripped 1 base from V and 7 bases from J, with 8 bases between. The CDR3 sequence is CASSLGTVNSPLHF. The CDR3 nucleotides read TGTGCCAGCAGCTTAGGGACGGTAAATTCACCCCTCCACTTT.

V is TRBV4-1 and J is TRBJ2-5; 10 bases are shared with TRBD1. V trimming: 5 bases; J trimming: 4 bases; junction bases outside the gene matches: 4. The CDR3 runs to 14 residues. Germline values: CDR1 MGHRA, CDR2 YSYEKL. The CDR3 loop reads CASSYDRGRETQYF. The CDR3 DNA sequence: TGCGCCAGCAGCTACGACAGGGGGCGAGAGACCCAGTACTTC.

The chain uses TRBV29-1 and TRBJ2-5; TRBD1 aligns across 7 bases. This CDR3 comprises 15 residues. Per the germline V gene, CDR1 is SQVTM and CDR2 is ANQGSEA. Unmatched junction bases numbered 20, after V lost 3 bases and J lost 13 bases. The CDR3 sequence is CSVDARGKDQEVRYF. In DNA, the CDR3 is TGCAGCGTTGACGCCAGGGGGAAGGACCAGGAGGTTAGGTACTTC.

This chain connects TRBV27 to TRBJ2-5, with D maybe TRBD2 (5 bases). Germline V gives CDR1 MNHEY, CDR2 SMNVEV (reference sequence). There are 15 residues in the CDR3. Deletions cut 2 bases from V and 0 bases from J, with 10 bases between. The CDR3 loop reads CASSLGGLHQETQYF. The CDR3 bases are TGTGCCAGCAGTTTAGGCGGGCTCCACCAAGAGACCCAGTACTTC.

This rearrangement joins TRBV5-8 to TRBJ2-3; TRBD1 matches at 8 bases. V lost 3 bases to trimming and J lost 3 bases; unmatched junction nucleotides: 6. The CDR3 sequence is 15 residues long. Per the germline V gene, CDR1 is SGHTS and CDR2 is YDEGEE. CDR3 nucleotide sequence: TGTGCCAGCAGCTGGGGGACAGGATCGACAGATACGCAGTATTTT. This encodes CASSWGTGSTDTQYF.

Comment on this clone: The sample holds other DNA sequences that translate to the same CDR3. The V gene is TRBV5-1, the J gene TRBJ2-7; D is ambiguous. The length of the CDR3 is 12 residues. Trimming pared 0 bases from V and 3 bases from J, leaving 4 bases between. CDR1 SGHRS and CDR2 YFSETQ come from the germline V gene. CDR3 loop: CASSLGGYEQYF. CDR3 nucleotide sequence: TGCGCCAGCAGCTTGGGTGGCTACGAGCAGTACTTC.

CDR3 loop: CATSRAVPGTVQETQYF. In nucleotides, the CDR3 is TGTGCCACCAGCAGAGCTGTGCCCGGGACAGTACAAGAGACCCAGTACTTC. This sequence joins TRBV15 and TRBJ2-5; 7 bases match TRBD1. Germline CDR1 reads LNHNV; CDR2 reads YYDKDF (reference sequence). V gave up 1 base and J gave up 2 bases; unmatched junction bases: 10. The CDR3 contains 17 residues. Combining the CDR3 with reference TRBV15 and TRBJ2-5 gives the whole variable domain DAMVIQNPRYQVTQFGKPVTLSCSQTLNHNVMYWYQQKSSQAPKLLFHYYDKDFNNEADTPDNFQSRRPNTSFCFLDIRSPGLGDTAMYLCATSRAVPGTVQETQYFGPGTRLLVL.

This clone was picked up a small number of times. This sequence joins TRBV24-1 and TRBJ2-1; 8 nucleotides align to TRBD2. V dropped 9 bases and J dropped 6; count of bases not matched to a gene: 9. Germline CDR1 KGHDR, CDR2 SFDVKD. This CDR3 region has 14 residues. The CDR3 spells CATSSAGVGNEQFF. CDR3 DNA sequence: TGTGCCACCTCCTCAGCGGGAGTGGGCAATGAGCAGTTCTTC.

This chain joins TRBV27 and TRBJ2-7; 8 bases line up with TRBD2. The CDR3 totals 14 residues. Germline trimming cut 6 bases from V and 3 bases from J; bases unmatched to any gene: 7. Per germline, CDR1 MNHEY and CDR2 SMNVEV (reference sequence). The CDR3, as DNA: TGTGCCAGCAGAAAAGCGGGAGTGGTCTACGAGCAGTACTTC. Residues: CASRKAGVVYEQYF.

The rearrangement uses TRBV3-1 (or the pseudogene TRBV3-2) and TRBJ2-3, with D possibly being TRBD1 or TRBD2 (5 bases each). The CDR3 contains 16 residues. The germline V and J ends were trimmed by 0 bases and 1 base, with 11 bases remaining between them. CDR1 and CDR2 (germline): LGHDT, YNNKEL (reference sequence). In DNA, the CDR3 is TGTGCCAGCAGCCAAGATGTTATGGGACGCACAGATACGCAGTATTTT. Translation: CASSQDVMGRTDTQYF.